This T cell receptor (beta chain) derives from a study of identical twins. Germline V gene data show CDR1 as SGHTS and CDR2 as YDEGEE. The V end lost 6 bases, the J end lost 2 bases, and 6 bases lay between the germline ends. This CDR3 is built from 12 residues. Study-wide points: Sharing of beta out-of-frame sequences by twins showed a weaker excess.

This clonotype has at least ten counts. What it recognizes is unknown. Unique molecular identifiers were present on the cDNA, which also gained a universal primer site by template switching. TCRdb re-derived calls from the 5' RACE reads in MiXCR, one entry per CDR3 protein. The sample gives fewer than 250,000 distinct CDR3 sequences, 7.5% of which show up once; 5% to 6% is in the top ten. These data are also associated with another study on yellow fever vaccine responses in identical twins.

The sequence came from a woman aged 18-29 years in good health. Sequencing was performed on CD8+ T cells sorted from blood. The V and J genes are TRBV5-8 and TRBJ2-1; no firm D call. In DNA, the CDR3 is TGTGCCAGCAACGATACCTACAATGAGCAGTTCTTC. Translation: CASNDTYNEQFF.